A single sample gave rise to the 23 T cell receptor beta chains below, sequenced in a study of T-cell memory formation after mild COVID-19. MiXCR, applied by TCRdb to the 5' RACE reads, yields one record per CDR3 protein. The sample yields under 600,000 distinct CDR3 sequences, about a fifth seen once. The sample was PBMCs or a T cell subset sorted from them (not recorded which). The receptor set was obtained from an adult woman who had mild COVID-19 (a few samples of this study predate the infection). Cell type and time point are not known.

The CDR3 DNA reads as TGTGCCAGCAGTCTCCTCAGCGGGAGAGTCTACAATGAGCAGTTCTTC. It translates to CASSLLSGRVYNEQFF. This sequence joins TRBV6-2 or TRBV6-3 and TRBJ2-1; 8 nucleotides agree with TRBD2. With V trimmed by 5 bases and J by 3 bases, 9 bases remained unmatched. CDR1 and CDR2 (germline): MNHEY, SVGEGT. The CDR3 is made up of 16 amino acids.

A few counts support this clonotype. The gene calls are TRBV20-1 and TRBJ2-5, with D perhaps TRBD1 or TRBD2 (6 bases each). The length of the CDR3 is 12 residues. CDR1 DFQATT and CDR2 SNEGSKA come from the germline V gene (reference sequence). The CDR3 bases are TGCAGCGCCCTAGGGGGGCAAGAGACCCAGTACTTC. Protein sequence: CSALGGQETQYF.

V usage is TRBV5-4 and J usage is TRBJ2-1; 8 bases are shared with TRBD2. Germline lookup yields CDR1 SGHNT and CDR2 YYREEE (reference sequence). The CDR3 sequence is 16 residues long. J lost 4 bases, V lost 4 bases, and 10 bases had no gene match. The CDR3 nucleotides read TGTGCCAGCAGCCTGAGGGTAGCGGGGACTTACAATGAGCAGTTCTTC. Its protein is CASSLRVAGTYNEQFF.

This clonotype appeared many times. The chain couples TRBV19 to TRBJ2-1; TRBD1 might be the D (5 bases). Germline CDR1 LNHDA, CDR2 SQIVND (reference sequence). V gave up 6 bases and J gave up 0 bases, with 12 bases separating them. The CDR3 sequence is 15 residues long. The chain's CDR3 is CASRKDRSSYNEQFF. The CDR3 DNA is TGTGCCAGTAGGAAAGACAGAAGCTCCTACAATGAGCAGTTCTTC.

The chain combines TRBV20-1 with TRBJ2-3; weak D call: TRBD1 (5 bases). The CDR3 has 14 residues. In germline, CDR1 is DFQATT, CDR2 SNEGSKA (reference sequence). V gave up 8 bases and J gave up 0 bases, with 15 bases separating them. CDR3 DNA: TGCAGTCTCCTGGGGCAGGGAAGCACAGATACGCAGTATTTT. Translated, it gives CSLLGQGSTDTQYF.

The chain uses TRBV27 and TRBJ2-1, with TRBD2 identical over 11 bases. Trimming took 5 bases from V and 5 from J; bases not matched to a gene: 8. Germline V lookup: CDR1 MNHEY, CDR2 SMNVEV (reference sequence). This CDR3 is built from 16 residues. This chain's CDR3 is CASSPVRLAGHNEQFF. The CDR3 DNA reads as TGTGCCAGCAGTCCCGTAAGACTAGCGGGGCACAATGAGCAGTTCTTC.

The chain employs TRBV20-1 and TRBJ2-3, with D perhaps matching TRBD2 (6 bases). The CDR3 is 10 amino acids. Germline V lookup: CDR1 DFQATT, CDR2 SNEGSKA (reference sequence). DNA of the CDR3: TGCAGGGCGGGGACAGATACGCAGTATTTT. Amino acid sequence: CRAGTDTQYF.

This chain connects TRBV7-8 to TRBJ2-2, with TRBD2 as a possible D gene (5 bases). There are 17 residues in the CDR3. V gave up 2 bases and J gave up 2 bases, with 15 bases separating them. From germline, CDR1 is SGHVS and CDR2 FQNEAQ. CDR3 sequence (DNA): TGTGCCAGCAGCTTACCGGGTCACGGGGTCAACACCGGGGAGCTGTTTTTT. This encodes CASSLPGHGVNTGELFF.

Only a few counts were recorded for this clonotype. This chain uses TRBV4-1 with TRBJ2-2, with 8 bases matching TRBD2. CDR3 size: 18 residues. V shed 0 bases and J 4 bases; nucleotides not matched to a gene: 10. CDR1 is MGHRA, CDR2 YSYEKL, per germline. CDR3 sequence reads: CASSQDITSGGPTGELFF. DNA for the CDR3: TGCGCCAGCAGCCAAGACATCACTAGCGGCGGACCCACCGGGGAGCTGTTTTTT.

CDR3 loop: CASSLARRETDTQYF. The CDR3 DNA reads as TGTGCCAGCAGCTTAGCGCGCAGGGAGACAGATACGCAGTATTTT. The V gene is TRBV7-9, the J gene TRBJ2-3, with D perhaps TRBD1 or TRBD2 (5 bases each). The V and J ends lost 0 bases and 3 bases respectively, with 10 bases between them. The CDR3 is made up of 15 amino acids. Germline V lookup: CDR1 SEHNR, CDR2 FQNEAQ (reference sequence).

The CDR3 loop is CATSVGQRYYNEQFF. CDR3 nucleotide sequence: TGTGCCACCAGTGTAGGTCAGCGGTACTACAATGAGCAGTTCTTC. This chain joins TRBV24-1 and TRBJ2-1, with D perhaps matching TRBD2 (5 bases). Germline-derived CDR1 and CDR2 are KGHDR and SFDVKD. The CDR3 runs to 15 residues. V lost 5 bases to trimming and J lost 3 bases, with 13 bases between them.

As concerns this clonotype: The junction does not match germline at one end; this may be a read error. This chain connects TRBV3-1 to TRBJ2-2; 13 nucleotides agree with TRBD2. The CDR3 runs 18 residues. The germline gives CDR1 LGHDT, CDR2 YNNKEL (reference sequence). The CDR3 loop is CASRQATSGGRNTGELFF. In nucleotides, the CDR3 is TGTGCCAGCAGGCAAGCGACTAGCGGGGGGCGAAACACCGGGGAGCTGTTTTTT.

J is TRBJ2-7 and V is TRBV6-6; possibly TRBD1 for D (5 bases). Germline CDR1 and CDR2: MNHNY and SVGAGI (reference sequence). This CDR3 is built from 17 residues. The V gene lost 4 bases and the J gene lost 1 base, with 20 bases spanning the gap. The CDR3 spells CASSSLAYDSPSYEQYF. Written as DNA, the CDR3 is TGTGCCAGCAGTTCCCTGGCCTATGACAGCCCATCCTACGAGCAGTACTTC.

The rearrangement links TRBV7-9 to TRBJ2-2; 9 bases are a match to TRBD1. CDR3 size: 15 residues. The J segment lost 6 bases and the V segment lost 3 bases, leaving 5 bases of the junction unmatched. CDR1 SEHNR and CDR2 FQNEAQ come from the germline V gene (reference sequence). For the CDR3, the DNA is TGTGCCAGCAGCTTTCGACAGGGGGTCGCCGGGGAGCTGTTTTTT. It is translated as CASSFRQGVAGELFF.

The CDR3 sequence: CASSTGLLSNQPQHF. The CDR3, as DNA: TGTGCCAGCAGTACAGGGTTGCTTAGCAATCAGCCCCAGCATTTT. The chain has TRBV12-3 or TRBV12-4 and TRBJ1-5; D may be TRBD1 (6 bases). V shed 5 bases and J shed 0 bases, with 11 bases lying between them. CDR3 size: 15 residues.

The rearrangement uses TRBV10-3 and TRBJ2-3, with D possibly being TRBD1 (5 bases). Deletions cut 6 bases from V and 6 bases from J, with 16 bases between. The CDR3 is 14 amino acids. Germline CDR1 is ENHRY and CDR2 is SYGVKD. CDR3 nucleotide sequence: TGTGCCATCAGCGAGACTGAGTGGGGCGATACGCAGTATTTT. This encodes CAISETEWGDTQYF.

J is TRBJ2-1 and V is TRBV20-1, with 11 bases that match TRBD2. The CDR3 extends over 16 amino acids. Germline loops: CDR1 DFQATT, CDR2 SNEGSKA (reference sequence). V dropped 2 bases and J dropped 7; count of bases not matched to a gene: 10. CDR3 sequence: CSARLPLAGAGNEQFF. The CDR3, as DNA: TGCAGTGCTAGACTACCACTAGCGGGAGCAGGGAATGAGCAGTTCTTC.

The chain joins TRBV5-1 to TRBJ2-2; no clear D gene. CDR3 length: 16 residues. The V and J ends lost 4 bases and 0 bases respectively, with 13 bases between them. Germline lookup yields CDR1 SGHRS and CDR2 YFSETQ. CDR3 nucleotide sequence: TGCGCCAGCAGCCAGGCCAAAACCTCGAACACCGGGGAGCTGTTTTTT. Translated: CASSQAKTSNTGELFF.

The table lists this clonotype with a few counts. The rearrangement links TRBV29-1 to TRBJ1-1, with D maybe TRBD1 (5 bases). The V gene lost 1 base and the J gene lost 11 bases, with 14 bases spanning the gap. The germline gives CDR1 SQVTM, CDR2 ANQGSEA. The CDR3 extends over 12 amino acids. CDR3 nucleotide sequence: TGCAGCGTTGAAGGGGCAGGGCCGGGGGCTTTCTTT. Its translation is CSVEGAGPGAFF. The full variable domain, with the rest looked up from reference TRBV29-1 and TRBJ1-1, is SAVISQKPSRDICQRGTSLTIQCQVDSQVTMMFWYRQQPGQSLTLIATANQGSEATYESGFVIDKFPISRPNLTFSTLTVSNMSPEDSSIYLCSVEGAGPGAFFGQGTRLTVV.

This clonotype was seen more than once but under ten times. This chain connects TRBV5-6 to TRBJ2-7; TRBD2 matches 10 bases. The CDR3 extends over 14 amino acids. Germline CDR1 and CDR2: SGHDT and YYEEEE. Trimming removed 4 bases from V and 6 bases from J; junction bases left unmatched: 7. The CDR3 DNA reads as TGTGCCAGCAGCCTAACTAGCGGGGTGGTCGAGCAGTACTTC. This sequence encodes CASSLTSGVVEQYF.

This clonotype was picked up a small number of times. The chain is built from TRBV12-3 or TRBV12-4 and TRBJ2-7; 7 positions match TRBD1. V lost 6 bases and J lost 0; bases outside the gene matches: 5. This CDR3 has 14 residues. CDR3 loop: CASRGDRASYEQYF. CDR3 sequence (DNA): TGTGCCAGCAGGGGGGACAGAGCCTCCTACGAGCAGTACTTC.

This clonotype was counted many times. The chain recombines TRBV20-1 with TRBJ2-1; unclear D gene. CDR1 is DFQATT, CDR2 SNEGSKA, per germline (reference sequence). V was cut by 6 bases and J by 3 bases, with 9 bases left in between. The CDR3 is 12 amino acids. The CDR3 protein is CSAPTLYNEQFF. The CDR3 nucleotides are TGCAGTGCCCCGACCCTCTACAATGAGCAGTTCTTC.

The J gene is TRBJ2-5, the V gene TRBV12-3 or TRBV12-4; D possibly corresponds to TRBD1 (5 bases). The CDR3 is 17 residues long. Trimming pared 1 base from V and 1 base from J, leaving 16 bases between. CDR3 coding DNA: TGTGCCAGCAGTTTAGGCAGGGATCCGCTTCGCCAAGAGACCCAGTACTTC. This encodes CASSLGRDPLRQETQYF.